This TCR beta chain was documented in a study of response to subunit inactivated influenza vaccine (dated by TCRdb to 2016 to 2018). For context, the study as a whole: Deep quantitative profiling of the T cell receptor repertoire was used in the study to follow responses to a trivalent subunit inactivated influenza vaccine. Overall results and qualifications from the work: The authors proposed that each seasonal influenza vaccination may bring in only a limited number of new T cells.

This clonotype was counted a few times. Its antigen is not yet known. Just one base apart from a much larger clone, this may be a read error. The method was RT-PCR. Sequencing was carried out with an Illumina HiSeq 2500. The public sequencing data were trimmed at Q25 with fastp and processed into clonotypes with MiXCR by TCRdb, which kept only in-frame beta chains. When rows share a CDR3 protein, they turn into one entry using the most common DNA and genes. The sample profile shows about 800,000 distinct CDR3 sequences; roughly 20% of them were found once. The ten largest clones take up roughly a tenth of the sample. The trim is 0 bases for V and 3 bases for J, with a gap of 6 bases between the germline ends. The germline V gene (reference sequence) supplies CDR1 DFQATT and CDR2 SNEGSKA. The CDR3 goes from the cysteine to the phenylalanine over 12 residues. Of the read, only the CDR3 DNA is kept; its 36 bases are in frame from base 1.

In this chain, TRBV20-1 is recombined with TRBJ2-7; a weak D assignment points to TRBD1 (5 bases agree). The TCR comes from a man aged 50-59 years who received an inactivated influenza vaccine. Donor details come from another sample of the same person, matched by shared clones. Sequences were derived from PBMCs from blood, sampled more than 4 days after vaccination. Here the CDR3 is given as CSARDQGYEQYF. The nucleotide sequence reads as follows: TGCAGTGCTAGAGATCAGGGCTACGAGCAGTACTTC.